The 18 T cell receptor beta chains given below trace back to one sample, sequenced in a study of blood T cell repertoires in COVID-19. The data were produced by immunoSEQ multiplex PCR, yet TCRdb's version contains in-frame clones alone and is incomplete. The table shows about 200,000 clones, with approximately 89% occurring only once. Sequenced material: PBMCs or T cells enriched from blood (not recorded which). All receptors come from a woman younger than 45 with acute COVID-19.

CDR3 nucleotides: TGTGCCAGCAGCCAAGTCGCTCCTAGCTCCTACAATGAGCAGTTCTTC. As protein: CASSQVAPSSYNEQFF. The genes are TRBV3-1 (or the pseudogene TRBV3-2) and TRBJ2-1, with D uncertain. The CDR3 runs 16 residues. V gave up 1 base and J gave up 0 bases, with 10 bases separating them. The germline V gene encodes CDR1 LGHDT and CDR2 YNNKEL (reference sequence).

The chain combines TRBV15 with TRBJ2-4; D might be TRBD1 (6 bases). With 0 bases removed from V and 6 bases from J, the gap between germline ends came to 18 bases. The germline gives CDR1 LNHNV, CDR2 YYDKDF (reference sequence). The CDR3 consists of 17 residues. Written as DNA, the CDR3 is TGTGCCACCAGCAGAGATGATAGCGTTCGAGGGGGAAACATTCAGTACTTC. This gives the protein CATSRDDSVRGGNIQYF. Full variable domain (missing parts from reference TRBV15 and TRBJ2-4): DAMVIQNPRYQVTQFGKPVTLSCSQTLNHNVMYWYQQKSSQAPKLLFHYYDKDFNNEADTPDNFQSRRPNTSFCFLDIRSPGLGDTAMYLCATSRDDSVRGGNIQYFGAGTRLSVL.

The V call is TRBV7-2, the J call TRBJ1-1; 7 bases match TRBD1. The CDR3 loop spans 15 amino acids. J lost 4 bases, V lost 5 bases, and 10 bases had no gene match. Germline V CDR1 and CDR2: SGHTA, FQGNSA. Here the CDR3 DNA reads TGTGCCAGCAGCCCAAAAACGACAGGGCCCACTGAAGCTTTCTTT. It yields the protein CASSPKTTGPTEAFF.

The chain has TRBV3-1 (or the pseudogene TRBV3-2) and TRBJ1-4; 7 positions match TRBD1. Germline V gene lookup returns CDR1 LGHDT and CDR2 YNNKEL (reference sequence). The CDR3 consists of 14 residues. J lost 3 bases, V lost 5 bases, and 3 bases had no gene match. CDR3 sequence (DNA): TGTGCCAGCAGCTTGAGGGGGCCTAATGAAAAACTGTTTTTT. It encodes CASSLRGPNEKLFF.

The gene calls are TRBV7-9 and TRBJ1-3, with 9 bases aligning to TRBD1. Germline V gene data show CDR1 as SEHNR and CDR2 as FQNEAQ (reference sequence). V gave up 5 bases and J gave up 2 bases; unmatched junction bases: 4. There are 15 residues in the CDR3. The CDR3 loop reads CASSQDRGTGNTIYF. Written as DNA, the CDR3 is TGTGCCAGCAGCCAAGACAGGGGGACTGGAAACACCATATATTTT.

The chain combines TRBV7-9 with TRBJ1-5; 9 bases fit TRBD1. Per germline, CDR1 SEHNR and CDR2 FQNEAQ (reference sequence). Trimming removed 5 bases from V and 2 bases from J; junction bases left unmatched: 4. This CDR3 has 15 residues. This CDR3 reads CASSPWTGGNQPQHF. DNA for the CDR3: TGTGCCAGCAGCCCATGGACAGGGGGCAATCAGCCCCAGCATTTT. Combining the CDR3 with reference TRBV7-9 and TRBJ1-5 gives the whole variable domain DTGVSQNPRHKITKRGQNVTFRCDPISEHNRLYWYRQTLGQGPEFLTYFQNEAQLEKSRLLSDRFSAERPKGSFSTLEIQRTEQGDSAMYLCASSPWTGGNQPQHFGDGTRLSIL.

The CDR3 DNA reads TGTGCCAGCTCACCCGGGGGGGTCGGCAATTCACCCCTCCACTTT. Protein product: CASSPGGVGNSPLHF. This chain joins TRBV18 and TRBJ1-6; TRBD1 is a possible D gene (5 bases). Trimming took 3 bases from V and 7 from J, leaving 13 bases between them. Germline CDR1 is KGHSH and CDR2 is LQKENI. The CDR3 totals 15 residues.

Points on this clone: The sample has other DNA sequences that encode this CDR3 too. CDR3 in amino acids: CASSQDRGDYGYTF. DNA of the CDR3: TGCGCCAGCAGCCAAGATCGTGGAGATTATGGCTACACCTTC. The genes are TRBV4-3 and TRBJ1-2; D not resolved. V was shortened by 0 bases and J by 5 bases, with 10 bases between the two germline ends. Germline CDR1 reads LGHNA; CDR2 reads YSLEER. This CDR3 comprises 14 residues.

The rearrangement joins TRBV5-1 to TRBJ2-2, with 7 bases lining up with TRBD1. V lost 4 bases and J lost 2; bases outside the gene matches: 14. The length of the CDR3 is 18 residues. Germline CDR1 reads SGHRS; CDR2 reads YFSETQ. The CDR3 coding sequence is TGCGCCAGCAGCACTCCTGACGGGACAGCTAATAACACCGGGGAGCTGTTTTTT. Translated: CASSTPDGTANNTGELFF. The variable domain in full, with the rest retrieved from reference TRBV5-1 and TRBJ2-2, is KAGVTQTPRYLIKTRGQQVTLSCSPISGHRSVSWYQQTPGQGLQFLFEYFSETQRNKGNFPGRFSGRQFSNSRSEMNVSTLELGDSALYLCASSTPDGTANNTGELFFGEGSRLTVL.

V usage is TRBV30 and J usage is TRBJ1-6; 8 bases map to TRBD1. In germline, CDR1 is GTSNPN, CDR2 SVGIG (reference sequence). V trimming: 5 bases; J trimming: 9 bases; junction bases outside the gene matches: 0. The CDR3 has 11 residues. The CDR3 region has the DNA TGTGCCTGGGACAGGGGTTCACCCCTCCACTTT. Translation gives CAWDRGSPLHF.

The chain has TRBV9 and TRBJ1-3; D call uncertain. V was trimmed by 4 bases and J by 0 bases, leaving 8 bases between them. CDR1 is SGDLS, CDR2 YYNGEE, per germline. The CDR3 spans 14 residues. The CDR3 region is CASSPWLSGNTIYF. Written as DNA, the CDR3 is TGTGCCAGCAGCCCCTGGCTCTCTGGAAACACCATATATTTT.

This clone was picked up a small number of times. The chain joins TRBV10-1 to TRBJ2-2; a possible D gene is TRBD1 (5 bases). Germline-derived CDR1 and CDR2 are WNHNN and SYGVQD (reference sequence). The germline V and J ends were trimmed by 2 bases and 6 bases, with 19 bases remaining between them. CDR3 length equals 17 residues. The CDR3 DNA reads as TGCGCCAGCAGTGAGGATCCACCGAGAAGGGGTGCCGGGGAGCTGTTTTTT. Its protein product is CASSEDPPRRGAGELFF.

This sequence joins TRBV7-9 and TRBJ1-1, with D unresolved. Per the germline V gene, CDR1 is SEHNR and CDR2 is FQNEAQ (reference sequence). The V end lost 10 bases, the J end lost 1 base, and 10 bases lay between the germline ends. The CDR3 covers 12 residues. The CDR3 region has the DNA TGTGCCAACCGGGGTCCGAACACTGAAGCTTTCTTT. This gives the protein CANRGPNTEAFF.

The J gene is TRBJ2-1, the V gene TRBV9; 16 nucleotides align to TRBD2. Germline CDR1 and CDR2: SGDLS and YYNGEE. Losses at the gene ends were 0 bases for V and 4 bases for J; bases not matched to a gene: 7. CDR3 size: 19 residues. The CDR3, as DNA: TGTGCCAGCAGCGTAGCTCTGGGACTAGCGGGGGGGCGGTACAATGAGCAGTTCTTC. It is translated as CASSVALGLAGGRYNEQFF.

The chain links TRBV5-1 to TRBJ1-5; 9 positions agree with TRBD1. Unmatched junction bases numbered 5, after V lost 0 bases and J lost 7 bases. Germline CDR1 and CDR2: SGHRS and YFSETQ. CDR3 size: 15 residues. The CDR3 sequence: CASSLGQGVGQPQHF. The CDR3 region has the DNA TGCGCCAGCAGCTTGGGACAGGGGGTTGGGCAGCCCCAGCATTTT.

V is TRBV5-1 and J is TRBJ1-1; D possibly corresponds to TRBD1 (5 bases). The length of the CDR3 is 14 residues. V dropped 4 bases and J dropped 3 bases, with 13 bases sitting between them. Germline V gives CDR1 SGHRS, CDR2 YFSETQ. CDR3 in amino acids: CASSGGDGDTEAFF. CDR3 DNA: TGCGCCAGCAGCGGAGGGGACGGGGACACTGAAGCTTTCTTT.

The rearrangement joins TRBV27 to TRBJ2-2; weak D call: TRBD1 (6 bases). CDR1 is MNHEY, CDR2 SMNVEV, per germline (reference sequence). The CDR3 runs to 14 residues. Trimming removed 7 bases at V and 2 bases at J, with 11 bases between. The DNA for the CDR3 is TGTGCCAGCACCAGGACAGCTAACACCGGGGAGCTGTTTTTT. This translates into CASTRTANTGELFF.

The chain uses TRBV5-5 and TRBJ1-2; D may be TRBD1 (6 bases). Germline V CDR1 and CDR2: SGHKS, YYEKEE (reference sequence). Trimming cost V 5 bases and J 9 bases, with 17 bases left between them. This CDR3 has 13 residues. The CDR3 protein is CASSPDSRRSYTF. The CDR3 DNA reads as TGTGCCAGCAGTCCGGACAGTCGGAGGAGCTACACCTTC.